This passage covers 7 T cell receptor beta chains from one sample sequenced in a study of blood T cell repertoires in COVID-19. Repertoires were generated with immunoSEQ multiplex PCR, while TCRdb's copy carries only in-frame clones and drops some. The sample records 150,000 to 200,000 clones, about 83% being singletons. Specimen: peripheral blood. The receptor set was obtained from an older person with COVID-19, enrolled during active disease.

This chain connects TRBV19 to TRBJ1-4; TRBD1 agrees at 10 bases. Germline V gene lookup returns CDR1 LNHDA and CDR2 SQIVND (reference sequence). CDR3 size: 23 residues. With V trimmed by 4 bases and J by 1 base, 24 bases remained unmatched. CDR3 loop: CASSRKPRTDRGLVRVTNEKLFF. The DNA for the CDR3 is TGTGCCAGTAGTAGAAAACCCCGTACCGACAGGGGGCTAGTCCGGGTAACTAATGAAAAACTGTTTTTT.

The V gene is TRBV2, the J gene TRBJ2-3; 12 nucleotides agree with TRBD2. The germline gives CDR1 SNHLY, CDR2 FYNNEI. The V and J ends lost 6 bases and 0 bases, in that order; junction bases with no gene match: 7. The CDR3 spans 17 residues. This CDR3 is CASRRWTSGTSTDTQYF. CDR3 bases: TGTGCCAGCAGGAGATGGACTAGCGGGACAAGCACAGATACGCAGTATTTT.

The CDR3 region is CASSLGTFTGELFF. CDR3 sequence (DNA): TGCGCCAGCAGCCTCGGGACATTTACCGGGGAGCTGTTTTTT. The gene calls are TRBV4-3 and TRBJ2-2, with TRBD1 as a possible D gene (6 bases). There are 14 residues in the CDR3. Trimming cost V 4 bases and J 5 bases, with 11 bases left between them. Looked up from germline, CDR1 is LGHNA and CDR2 is YSLEER.

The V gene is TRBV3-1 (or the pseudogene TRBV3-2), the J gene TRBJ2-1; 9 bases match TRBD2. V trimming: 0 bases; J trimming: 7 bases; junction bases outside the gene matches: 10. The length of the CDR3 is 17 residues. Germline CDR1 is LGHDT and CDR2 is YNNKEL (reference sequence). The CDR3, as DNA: TGTGCCAGCAGCCAAGATCTAAGCGGGAGGAGTAAAAATGAGCAGTTCTTC. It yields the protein CASSQDLSGRSKNEQFF.

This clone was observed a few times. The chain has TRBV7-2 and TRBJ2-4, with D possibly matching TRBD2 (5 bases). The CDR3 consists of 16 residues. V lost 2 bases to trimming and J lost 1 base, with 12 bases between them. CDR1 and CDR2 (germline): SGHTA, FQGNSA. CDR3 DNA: TGTGCCAGCAGCTTATTCCCCGGCGGGGCCAAAAACATTCAGTACTTC. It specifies CASSLFPGGAKNIQYF.

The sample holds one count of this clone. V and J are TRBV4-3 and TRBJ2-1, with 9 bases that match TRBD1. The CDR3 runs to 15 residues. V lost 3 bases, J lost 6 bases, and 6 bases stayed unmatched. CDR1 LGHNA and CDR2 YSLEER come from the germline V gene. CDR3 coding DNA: TGCGCCAGCAGCCAGCCGGGACAGGGCTTCAATGAGCAGTTCTTC. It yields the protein CASSQPGQGFNEQFF.

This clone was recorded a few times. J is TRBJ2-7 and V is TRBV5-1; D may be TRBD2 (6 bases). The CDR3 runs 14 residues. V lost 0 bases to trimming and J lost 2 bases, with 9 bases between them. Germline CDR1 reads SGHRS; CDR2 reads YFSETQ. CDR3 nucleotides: TGCGCCAGCAGCTTGGGGGCGGGAACCTACGAGCAGTACTTC. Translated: CASSLGAGTYEQYF.